This is a list of T cell receptor beta chains from one sample in a study of blood T cells in healthy people across ages. TCRdb fed the 5' RACE reads into MiXCR, producing one record per CDR3 protein. Among around 1,600,000 distinct CDR3 sequences, roughly 43% were seen once, and the ten largest hold approximately 4.1%. Material: blood. These receptors were collected from a woman younger than 30 in good health. The CDR3 runs from the conserved cysteine through the conserved F or W.

V	J	length	CDR3
TRBV7-8	TRBJ2-1	14	CASSSLTGTNEQFF
TRBV24-1	TRBJ2-3	16	CATSDPKPSGMNTQYF
TRBV27	TRBJ2-7	12	CASSSLGGEQYF
TRBV3-1	TRBJ2-3	15	CASNLAGSPVDTQYF
TRBV7-2	TRBJ2-1	16	CASSLAAGIPYNEQFF
TRBV11-2	TRBJ2-2	14	CASSPRLGKGELFF
TRBV12-3/TRBV12-4	TRBJ1-1	13	CASRVLEGTEAFF
TRBV6-6	TRBJ2-1	15	CASSSTSGKTNEQFF
TRBV9	TRBJ2-7	14	CASSVSGAGYEQYF
TRBV7-2	TRBJ1-2	15	CASSLALQGKYGYTF
TRBV29-1	TRBJ2-5	14	CSVEDPGILETQYF
TRBV12-3/TRBV12-4	TRBJ2-1	15	CASRPGPSSYNEQFF
TRBV4-1	TRBJ1-1	14	CASSQGFMGPEAFF
TRBV29-1	TRBJ1-5	14	CSVANTGAGQPQHF
TRBV4-2	TRBJ2-3	17	CASSPPLQGTYTDTQYF
TRBV19	TRBJ1-1	15	CATQQGGPANTEAFF
TRBV7-2	TRBJ2-2	18	CASSLQLAGLPYTGELFF
TRBV5-1	TRBJ2-1	15	CASSLGQGLYNEQFF
TRBV29-1	TRBJ2-5	12	CSAGTAQETQYF
TRBV9	TRBJ1-1	15	CASSTGGQVNTEAFF
TRBV4-1	TRBJ2-3	16	CASSQPRQDVTDTQYF
TRBV12-5	TRBJ1-4	18	CASGPKSCTGGRGEKLFF
TRBV19	TRBJ1-2	11	CASTEAGGYTF
TRBV5-1	TRBJ2-1	14	CASSLLAGGSEQFF
TRBV24-1	TRBJ2-1	16	CATSDSGTGWSNEQFF
TRBV12-3/TRBV12-4	TRBJ1-1	15	CASSPDTGGRTEAFF
TRBV3-1	TRBJ1-1	15	CASSAMEGVNTEAFF
TRBV7-9	TRBJ1-1	14	CASSFQGVGTEAFF
TRBV29-1	TRBJ2-3	14	CSVVRSLSTDTQYF
TRBV29-1	NA	14	CSVEPSAFQETQFF
TRBV27	TRBJ2-2	14	CASSTRDYTGELFF
TRBV24-1	NA	14	CATSEGSSYNEQYF
TRBV29-1	TRBJ2-7	13	CSVRGSGSYEQYF
TRBV7-9	TRBJ1-1	15	CASSPGTAMNTEAFF
TRBV7-7	NA	16	CASSLEVAGGYNEQYF
TRBV2	TRBJ2-1	22	CASSETPSLEGLAEYSYNEQFF
TRBV12-5	TRBJ2-3	13	CASGFQGTDTQYF
TRBV2	TRBJ2-2	18	CASTPTSGGAGDTGELFF
TRBV5-1	TRBJ1-2	14	CASRQTGDSYGYTF
TRBV27	TRBJ1-1	15	CASSSAHRGTEGAFF
TRBV7-9	TRBJ2-7	14	CASSSVRRAYEQYF
TRBV20-1	TRBJ1-1	15	CSARAPTGKNTEAFF
TRBV6-1	TRBJ1-5	13	CASSEHPNQPQHF
TRBV7-2	TRBJ2-7	15	CASRPTWRSSYEQYF
TRBV4-3	TRBJ1-2	14	CASSQVGQGAGYTF
TRBV10-3	TRBJ2-3	14	CAISEARGRATQYF
TRBV5-1	TRBJ1-1	14	CASSLEQGNTEAFF
TRBV7-9	TRBJ2-5	14	CASSLGTGKETQYF
TRBV29-1	TRBJ1-1	15	CSVEDSAGGITEAFF
TRBV16	TRBJ1-4	15	CASSQAGGRGGKLFF
TRBV6-2/TRBV6-3	TRBJ2-5	13	CASRVGWGNEQYF
TRBV7-9	TRBJ1-5	14	CASSSRGDNQPQHF
TRBV30	TRBJ2-2	14	CAWSISANTGELFF
TRBV3-1	TRBJ2-5	13	CASSPGLVGTQYF
TRBV7-9	TRBJ2-1	16	CASSYETSGGAGEQFF
TRBV29-1	TRBJ2-2	14	CSVEVQGEAGELFF
TRBV6-2/TRBV6-3	NA	13	CASSYFGQETQYF